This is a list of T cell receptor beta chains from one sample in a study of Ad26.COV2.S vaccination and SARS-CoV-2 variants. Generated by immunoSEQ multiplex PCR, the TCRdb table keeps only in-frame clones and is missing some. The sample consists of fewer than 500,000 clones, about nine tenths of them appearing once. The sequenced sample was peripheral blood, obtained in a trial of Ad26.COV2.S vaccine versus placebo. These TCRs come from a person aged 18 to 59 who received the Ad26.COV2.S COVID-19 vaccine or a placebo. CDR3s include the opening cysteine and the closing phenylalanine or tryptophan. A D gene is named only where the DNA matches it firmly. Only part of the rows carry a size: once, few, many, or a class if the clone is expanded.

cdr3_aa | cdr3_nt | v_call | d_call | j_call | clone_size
CASSLSASGVSTDTQYF | TGTGCCAGCAGCTTGAGCGCTAGCGGGGTGAGCACAGATACGCAGTATTTT | TRBV5-8 | TRBD2 | TRBJ2-3 | .
CAISESGEGYHEQYF | TGTGCCATCAGTGAGTCAGGAGAGGGGTACCACGAGCAGTACTTC | TRBV10-3 | . | TRBJ2-7 | .
CSAWTSGIGEQYF | TGCAGCGCCTGGACTAGCGGGATAGGCGAGCAGTACTTC | TRBV29-1 | TRBD2 | TRBJ2-7 | .
CASRLTVYNEQFF | TGTGCCAGCAGACTAACAGTCTACAATGAGCAGTTCTTC | TRBV5-5 | . | TRBJ2-1 | .
CSAIPTDTQYF | TGCAGTGCTATTCCCACAGATACGCAGTATTTT | TRBV20-1 | . | TRBJ2-3 | .
CASSKAPWGEGSYEQYF | . | TRBV21-1 | . | TRBJ2-7 | .
CASSYAEAYSYEQYF | TGTGCCAGCAGTTACGCGGAAGCCTACTCCTACGAGCAGTACTTC | TRBV6-2/TRBV6-3 | . | TRBJ2-7 | few
CASSPQGSNQPQHF | TGTGCCAGCTCACCTCAGGGTAGCAATCAGCCCCAGCATTTT | TRBV18 | . | TRBJ1-5 | .
CSVLTGTVNYEQYF | TGCAGCGTTCTAACCGGGACAGTCAACTACGAGCAGTACTTC | TRBV29-1 | TRBD1 | TRBJ2-7 | .
CASSSQPDRHNQPQHF | TGTGCCAGCAGTTCGCAACCGGACAGGCACAATCAGCCCCAGCATTTT | TRBV28 | TRBD1 | TRBJ1-5 | .
CASTPGTYEQYF | TGCGCCAGCACCCCAGGGACCTACGAGCAGTACTTC | TRBV10-1 | . | TRBJ2-7 | .
CASGLEAGYNEQFF | TGTGCTAGTGGTTTGGAAGCGGGGTACAATGAGCAGTTCTTC | TRBV12-5 | TRBD2 | TRBJ2-1 | .
CASRGLAGGLGEQYF | TGTGCCAGCAGGGGACTAGCGGGAGGGTTGGGCGAGCAGTACTTC | TRBV6-5 | TRBD2 | TRBJ2-7 | .
CSVVWHGQGHRNEQYF | TGCAGCGTTGTATGGCATGGACAGGGGCATCGGAACGAGCAGTACTTC | TRBV29-1 | TRBD1 | TRBJ2-7 | .
CAWHQTGGGDTQYF | TGTGCCTGGCACCAAACAGGGGGCGGTGACACCCAGTACTTC | TRBV30 | TRBD1 | TRBJ2-5 | .
CASSIGQGAYNEQFF | TGTGCCAGTAGTATCGGGCAGGGTGCCTACAATGAGCAGTTCTTC | TRBV19 | . | TRBJ2-1 | .
CASSLVSTDNYGYTF | TGTGCCAGCAGCTTAGTCTCGACGGATAACTATGGCTACACCTTC | TRBV7-2 | . | TRBJ1-2 | .
CASSLRGSNQPQHF | TGTGCCAGCAGCTTAAGGGGAAGCAATCAGCCCCAGCATTTT | TRBV5-5 | . | TRBJ1-5 | .
CATTGTGGFNEQFF | TGTGCCACTACCGGGACAGGGGGATTCAATGAGCAGTTCTTC | TRBV24-1 | TRBD1 | TRBJ2-1 | .
CAWTSGSGEQYF | TGTGCCTGGACTAGCGGGAGCGGCGAGCAGTACTTC | TRBV30 | TRBD2 | TRBJ2-7 | .
CASRSSERAGGNQPQHF | TGTGCCAGCAGAAGTAGCGAAAGGGCCGGGGGGAATCAGCCCCAGCATTTT | TRBV28 | . | TRBJ1-5 | .
CASSIRGNQPQHF | TGTGCCAGTAGTATCCGGGGGAATCAGCCCCAGCATTTT | TRBV19 | . | TRBJ1-5 | .
CASADRPDGYTF | TGTGCTAGTGCGGATCGCCCTGATGGCTACACCTTC | TRBV12-5 | . | TRBJ1-2 | .
CASSTLGTGSEKLFF | TGTGCCAGCAGCACCCTCGGGACAGGGAGCGAAAAACTGTTTTTT | TRBV9 | TRBD1 | TRBJ1-4 | .
CSVQGQETQYF | TGCAGCGTCCAGGGCCAAGAGACCCAGTACTTC | TRBV29-1 | . | TRBJ2-5 | .
CASGREVGGYTF | TGTGCCAGCGGCAGGGAAGTTGGTGGCTACACCTTC | TRBV9 | . | TRBJ1-2 | .
CASSLRQVGYGYTF | TGTGCCAGCAGTCTCCGACAGGTGGGGTATGGCTACACCTTC | TRBV27 | . | TRBJ1-2 | .
CATSAGGAQETQYF | TGTGCCACCAGCGCGGGGGGCGCGCAGGAGACCCAGTACTTC | TRBV24-1 | TRBD2 | TRBJ2-5 | once
CASSEGPEAFF | TGTGCCAGCAGTGAAGGCCCTGAAGCTTTCTTT | TRBV2 | . | TRBJ1-1 | .
CATSRGDGAYEQYF | TGTGCCACCAGCAGAGGGGACGGAGCCTACGAGCAGTACTTC | TRBV15 | . | TRBJ2-7 | .
CAWSIIGVGQPQHF | TGTGCCTGGAGTATCATTGGGGTAGGTCAGCCCCAGCATTTT | TRBV30 | . | TRBJ1-5 | .
CASSQGIAGRNEQFF | TGTGCCAGCAGCCAAGGGATAGCGGGTCGCAATGAGCAGTTCTTC | TRBV14 | TRBD2 | TRBJ2-1 | .
CASSPPRLRGADTEAFF | TGTGCCAGCAGTCCCCCCAGGTTAAGGGGTGCGGACACTGAAGCTTTCTTT | TRBV6-2/TRBV6-3 | . | TRBJ1-1 | few
CASSILWELGNEQFF | TGTGCCAGTAGTATTTTGTGGGAGTTAGGCAATGAGCAGTTCTTC | TRBV19 | . | TRBJ2-1 | .
CASSTGTSTYNEQFF | TGTGCCAGCAGCACCGGGACTAGCACGTACAATGAGCAGTTCTTC | TRBV9 | TRBD2 | TRBJ2-1 | .
CASSVDFTTNEKLFF | TGTGCCAGCAGCGTCGACTTTACAACTAATGAAAAACTGTTTTTT | TRBV9 | . | TRBJ1-4 | .
CASSPKLAGVYNEQFF | TGTGCCAGCTCACCTAAACTAGCGGGAGTATACAATGAGCAGTTCTTC | TRBV18 | TRBD2 | TRBJ2-1 | .
CASSRGLAGVETQYF | TGCGCCAGCAGCCGAGGACTAGCGGGAGTCGAGACCCAGTACTTC | TRBV4-3 | TRBD2 | TRBJ2-5 | .
CASSLDGMNTEAFF | TGTGCCAGCAGCTTGGACGGTATGAACACTGAAGCTTTCTTT | TRBV7-9 | . | TRBJ1-1 | .
CASSQGLAGLETQYF | TGTGCCAGCAGTCAGGGACTAGCGGGATTAGAGACCCAGTACTTC | TRBV27 | TRBD2 | TRBJ2-5 | .
CASSFGPDSFTDTQYF | TGTGCCAGCAGCTTTGGTCCGGACTCCTTCACAGATACGCAGTATTTT | TRBV11-2 | . | TRBJ2-3 | .
CASSVGGDEQFF | TGTGCCAGCAGCGTAGGGGGGGATGAGCAGTTCTTC | TRBV9 | . | TRBJ2-1 | .
CASSRGAVAGIYEQYF | TGTGCCAGCAGCCGAGGGGCAGTAGCGGGAATTTACGAGCAGTACTTC | TRBV3-1/TRBV3-2 | TRBD2 | TRBJ2-7 | once
CASLPGQGYEQYF | TGTGCCAGCCTACCGGGACAGGGATACGAGCAGTACTTC | TRBV6-5 | TRBD1 | TRBJ2-7 | .
CASSQDRRGGDEQYF | TGTGCCAGCAGCCAAGATCGCCGTGGGGGGGACGAGCAGTACTTC | TRBV3-1/TRBV3-2 | TRBD2 | TRBJ2-7 | .